The 20 T cell receptor beta chains below were found in one sample sequenced in a study of CXCR3-negative and CXCR3-positive naive CD8 T cells. All TRB cDNA libraries came from 5' RACE performed with UMI labels. TCRdb reanalyzed the 5' RACE reads, giving one entry per CDR3 protein sequence and no DNA. The sample is made up of nearly 45,000 distinct CDR3 sequences, and the top ten hold roughly 14% of it. Sequences were obtained from memory CD8+ T cells from blood. Receptors originate from a human donor in good health. Some clones in this sample may be carry-over from other donors' samples.

The genes are TRBV7-9 and TRBJ2-5; TCRdb picks TRBD2, but there is no DNA to check that call. This CDR3 has 18 amino acids. The germline gives CDR1 SEHNR, CDR2 FQNEAQ (reference sequence). CDR3 in amino acids: CASSTLRLAAGGMKTQYF. The whole variable domain, remainder taken from reference TRBV7-9 and TRBJ2-5, is DTGVSQNPRHKITKRGQNVTFRCDPISEHNRLYWYRQTLGQGPEFLTYFQNEAQLEKSRLLSDRFSAERPKGSFSTLEIQRTEQGDSAMYLCASSTLRLAAGGMKTQYFGPGTRLLVL.

The chain carries TRBV6-2 or TRBV6-3 and TRBJ2-7. In germline, CDR1 is MNHEY, CDR2 SVGEGT. The length of the CDR3 is 11 residues. CDR3: CARGGAHEQYF.

The V gene is TRBV25-1, the J gene TRBJ1-5; TCRdb's D call of TRBD1 is untestable without DNA. Germline CDR1 and CDR2: MGHDK and SYGVNS. The CDR3 is 15 residues long. The CDR3: CASSEGTDSNQPQHF.

CDR3 protein: CASSQDREVGKNIQYF. The chain combines TRBV4-2 with TRBJ2-4. Germline values: CDR1 LGHNA, CDR2 YNFKEQ. This CDR3 has 16 residues.

V gene TRBV7-9 combines with J gene TRBJ2-1; no DNA is available, so the TRBD2 call from TCRdb remains unchecked. Germline CDR1 is SEHNR and CDR2 is FQNEAQ (reference sequence). The CDR3 consists of 18 residues. This CDR3 reads CASSWPQTSGDTDPREFF. Based on the CDR3 plus reference TRBV7-9 and TRBJ2-1, the full variable domain is DTGVSQNPRHKITKRGQNVTFRCDPISEHNRLYWYRQTLGQGPEFLTYFQNEAQLEKSRLLSDRFSAERPKGSFSTLEIQRTEQGDSAMYLCASSWPQTSGDTDPREFFGPGTRLTVL.

V and J are TRBV3-1 and TRBJ2-7. From germline, CDR1 is LGHDT and CDR2 YNNKEL (reference sequence). The length of the CDR3 is 13 residues. The CDR3 is CASSQENLPEQYF.

The chain has TRBV20-1 and TRBJ2-7; TCRdb reports TRBD1, a call that lacks DNA to check it against. The CDR3 runs to 12 residues. Germline-derived CDR1 and CDR2 are DFQATT and SNEGSKA (reference sequence). The CDR3 loop reads CSAREQGYEQYF.

V and J are TRBV12-3 or TRBV12-4 and TRBJ2-1; TCRdb's assignment of TRBD1 cannot be checked, as there is no DNA. The CDR3 has 15 residues. Here the CDR3 reads CASREDRGLFNEQFF.

The chain has TRBV3-1 and TRBJ2-2; TCRdb reports TRBD2, a call that lacks DNA to check it against. The CDR3 is 19 residues long. Germline-derived CDR1 and CDR2 are LGHDT and YNNKEL (reference sequence). This CDR3 is CASSREVSTSGENTGELFF. The whole variable domain, remainder taken from reference TRBV3-1 and TRBJ2-2, is DTAVSQTPKYLVTQMGNDKSIKCEQNLGHDTMYWYKQDSKKFLKIMFSYNNKELIINETVPNRFSPKSPDKAHLNLHINSLELGDSAVYFCASSREVSTSGENTGELFFGEGSRLTVL.

This rearrangement joins TRBV7-7 to TRBJ2-3; TCRdb calls TRBD1, which cannot be checked without DNA. CDR1 and CDR2 (germline): SSHAT, FNYEAQ (reference sequence). There are 15 residues in the CDR3. CDR3 in amino acids: CASSTGTGLTDTQYF.

CDR3 sequence: CASSSLTDQETQYF. V is TRBV19 and J is TRBJ2-5. This CDR3 has 14 residues. The V gene's germline CDR1 is LNHDA and CDR2 SQIVND (reference sequence).

The rearrangement links TRBV27 to TRBJ2-3; TCRdb calls TRBD2, which cannot be checked without DNA. The CDR3 runs to 13 residues. CDR1 is MNHEY and CDR2 is SMNVEV in the germline V gene (reference sequence). This chain's CDR3 is CASSLKGADTQYF.

The chain uses TRBV28 and TRBJ2-2; TCRdb indicates TRBD1, and absent DNA this call remains unverified. Germline CDR1 MDHEN, CDR2 SYDVKM. The CDR3 sequence is 14 residues long. The CDR3 protein is CASSGGIYTGELFF.

The chain carries TRBV4-1 and TRBJ2-1; absent DNA, TCRdb's TRBD1 call cannot be checked. CDR3 length equals 17 residues. Germline-derived CDR1 and CDR2 are MGHRA and YSYEKL. CDR3 protein: CASSQGWGTGAYNEQFF.

This chain connects TRBV6-2 or TRBV6-3 to TRBJ2-1; TCRdb calls TRBD1, which cannot be checked without DNA. There are 14 residues in the CDR3. The germline V gene encodes CDR1 MNHEY and CDR2 SVGEGT. This CDR3 reads CASSYAGTYNEQFF.

The chain employs TRBV25-1 and TRBJ2-1; TCRdb names TRBD1, which stays unverified in the absence of DNA. CDR3 size: 16 residues. CDR1 is MGHDK and CDR2 is SYGVNS in the germline V gene. The CDR3 loop is CASTKTGTGYNNEQFF.

The chain employs TRBV28 and TRBJ2-1; lacking DNA, the TRBD2 call made by TCRdb goes unchecked. CDR1 MDHEN and CDR2 SYDVKM come from the germline V gene. The CDR3 contains 13 residues. This CDR3 reads CARSTSGSNEQFF.

The chain joins TRBV11-2 to TRBJ2-1; no DNA is available, so the TRBD2 call from TCRdb remains unchecked. Germline values: CDR1 SGHAT, CDR2 FQNNGV. The CDR3 runs to 19 residues. CDR3 sequence: CASSLEGIGSVAGNYEQFF.

This chain joins TRBV5-6 and TRBJ2-1; TCRdb's D call, TRBD2, is unchecked because there is no DNA. The germline CDR1 and CDR2 sequences are SGHDT and YYEEEE. The CDR3 spans 15 residues. CDR3 region: CASSYTSGGAAVQFF.

V is TRBV7-3 and J is TRBJ2-7. Germline assignment: CDR1 SGHTA and CDR2 FQGTGA. The CDR3 consists of 13 residues. CDR3 sequence reads: CASSSDRTYEQYF.